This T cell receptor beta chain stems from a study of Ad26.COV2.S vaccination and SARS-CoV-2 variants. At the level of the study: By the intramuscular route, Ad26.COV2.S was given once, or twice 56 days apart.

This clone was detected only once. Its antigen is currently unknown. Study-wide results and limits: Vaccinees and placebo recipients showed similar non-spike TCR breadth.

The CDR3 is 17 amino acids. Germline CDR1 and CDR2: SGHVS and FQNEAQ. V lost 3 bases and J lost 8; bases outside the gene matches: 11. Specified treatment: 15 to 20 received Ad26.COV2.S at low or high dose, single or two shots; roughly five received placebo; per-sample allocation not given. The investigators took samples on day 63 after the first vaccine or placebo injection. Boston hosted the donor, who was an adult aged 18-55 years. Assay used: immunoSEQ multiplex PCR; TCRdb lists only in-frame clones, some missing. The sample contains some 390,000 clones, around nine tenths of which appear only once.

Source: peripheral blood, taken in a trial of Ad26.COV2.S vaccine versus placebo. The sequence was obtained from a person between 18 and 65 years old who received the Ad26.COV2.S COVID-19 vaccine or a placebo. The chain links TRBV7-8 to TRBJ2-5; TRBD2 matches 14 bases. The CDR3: CASSFSTGTSGSKTQYF. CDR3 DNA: TGTGCCAGCAGCTTTAGTACCGGGACTAGCGGGAGTAAAACCCAGTACTTC.